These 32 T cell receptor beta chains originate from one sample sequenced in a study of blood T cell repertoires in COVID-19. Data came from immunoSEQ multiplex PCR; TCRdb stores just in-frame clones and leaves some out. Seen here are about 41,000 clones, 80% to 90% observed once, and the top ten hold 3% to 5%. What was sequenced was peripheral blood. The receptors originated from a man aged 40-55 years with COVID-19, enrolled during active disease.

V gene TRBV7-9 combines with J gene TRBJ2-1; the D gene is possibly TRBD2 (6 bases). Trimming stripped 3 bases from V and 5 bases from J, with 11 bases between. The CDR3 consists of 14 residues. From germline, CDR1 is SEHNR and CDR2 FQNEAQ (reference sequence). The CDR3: CASSFGGSDNEQFF. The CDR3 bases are TGTGCCAGCAGCTTCGGGGGATCTGACAATGAGCAGTTCTTC.

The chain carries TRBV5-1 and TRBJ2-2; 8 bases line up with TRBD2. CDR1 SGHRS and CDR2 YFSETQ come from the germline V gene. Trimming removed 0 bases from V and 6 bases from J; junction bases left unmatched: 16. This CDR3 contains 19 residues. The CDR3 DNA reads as TGCGCCAGCAGCTTGGACGGGAGGGTCCCTGCGAGGGAGTCCGGGGAGCTGTTTTTT. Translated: CASSLDGRVPARESGELFF.

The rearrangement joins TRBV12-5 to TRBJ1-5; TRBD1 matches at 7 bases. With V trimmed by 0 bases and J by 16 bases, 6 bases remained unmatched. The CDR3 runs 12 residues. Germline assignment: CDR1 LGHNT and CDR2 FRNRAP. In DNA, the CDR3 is TGTGCTAGTGGTTTGGTAATGGGGGACAGACATTTT. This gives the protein CASGLVMGDRHF.

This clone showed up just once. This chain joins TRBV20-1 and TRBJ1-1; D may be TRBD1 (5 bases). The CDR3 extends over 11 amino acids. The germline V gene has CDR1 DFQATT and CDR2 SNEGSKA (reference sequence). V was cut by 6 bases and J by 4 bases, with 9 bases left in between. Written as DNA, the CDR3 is TGCAGTGCCCAGGGTTCCACTGAAGCTTTCTTT. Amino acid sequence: CSAQGSTEAFF.

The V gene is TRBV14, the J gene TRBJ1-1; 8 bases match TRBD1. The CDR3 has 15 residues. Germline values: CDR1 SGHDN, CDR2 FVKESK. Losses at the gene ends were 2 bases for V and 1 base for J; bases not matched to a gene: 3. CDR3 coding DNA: TGTGCCAGCAGCCAAAGGACAGGGAGGAACACTGAAGCTTTCTTT. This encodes CASSQRTGRNTEAFF.

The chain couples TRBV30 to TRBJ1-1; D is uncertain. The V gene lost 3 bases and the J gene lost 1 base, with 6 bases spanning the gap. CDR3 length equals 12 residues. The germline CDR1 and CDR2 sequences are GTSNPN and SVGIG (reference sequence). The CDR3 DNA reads TGTGCCTGGAGCGAGGCGAACACTGAAGCTTTCTTT. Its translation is CAWSEANTEAFF.

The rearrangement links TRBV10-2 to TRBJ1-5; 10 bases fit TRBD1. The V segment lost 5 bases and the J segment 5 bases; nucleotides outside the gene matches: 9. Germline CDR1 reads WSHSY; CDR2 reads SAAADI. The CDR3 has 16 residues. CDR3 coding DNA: TGCGCCAGCAGTTGGGGGACAGGGGCGTTGGATCAGCCCCAGCATTTT. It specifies CASSWGTGALDQPQHF.

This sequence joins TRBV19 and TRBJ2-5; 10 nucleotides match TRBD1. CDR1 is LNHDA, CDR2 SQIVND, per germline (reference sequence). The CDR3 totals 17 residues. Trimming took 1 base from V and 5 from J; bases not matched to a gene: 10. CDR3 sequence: CASSIVPQTGGRETQYF. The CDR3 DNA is TGTGCCAGTAGTATAGTCCCTCAGACAGGGGGCAGGGAGACCCAGTACTTC.

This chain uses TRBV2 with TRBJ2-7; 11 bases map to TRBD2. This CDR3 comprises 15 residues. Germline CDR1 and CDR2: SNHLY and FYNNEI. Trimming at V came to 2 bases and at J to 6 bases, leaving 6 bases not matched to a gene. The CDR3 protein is CASSELAGGVGEQYF. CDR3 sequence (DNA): TGTGCCAGCAGTGAACTAGCGGGGGGTGTGGGCGAGCAGTACTTC.

The CDR3 spells CASSLWGTSGTGELFF. CDR3 DNA sequence: TGCGCCAGCAGCTTGTGGGGGACTAGCGGCACCGGGGAGCTGTTTTTT. The chain is built from TRBV5-1 and TRBJ2-2; 11 positions match TRBD2. V was clipped by 1 base and J by 4 bases; unmatched bases: 3. From germline, CDR1 is SGHRS and CDR2 YFSETQ. This CDR3 has 16 amino acids. Filled out from reference TRBV5-1 and TRBJ2-2, the complete variable domain reads KAGVTQTPRYLIKTRGQQVTLSCSPISGHRSVSWYQQTPGQGLQFLFEYFSETQRNKGNFPGRFSGRQFSNSRSEMNVSTLELGDSALYLCASSLWGTSGTGELFFGEGSRLTVL.

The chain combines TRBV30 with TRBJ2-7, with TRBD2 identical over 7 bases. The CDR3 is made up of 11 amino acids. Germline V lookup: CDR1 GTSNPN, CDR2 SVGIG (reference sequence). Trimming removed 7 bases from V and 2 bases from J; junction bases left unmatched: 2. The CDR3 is CAYGLAYEQYF. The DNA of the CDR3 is TGTGCCTATGGACTAGCCTACGAGCAGTACTTC.

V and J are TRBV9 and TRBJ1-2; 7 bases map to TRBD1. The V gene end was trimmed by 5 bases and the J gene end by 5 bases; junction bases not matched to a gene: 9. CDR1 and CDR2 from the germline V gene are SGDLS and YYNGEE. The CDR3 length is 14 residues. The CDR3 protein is CASRGQFPPYGYTF. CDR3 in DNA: TGTGCCAGCAGGGGACAGTTCCCGCCTTATGGCTACACCTTC.

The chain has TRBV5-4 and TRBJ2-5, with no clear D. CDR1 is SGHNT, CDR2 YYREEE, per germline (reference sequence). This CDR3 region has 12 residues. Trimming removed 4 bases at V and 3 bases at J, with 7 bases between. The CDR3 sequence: CASSAHKETQYF. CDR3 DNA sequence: TGTGCCAGCAGCGCCCACAAAGAGACCCAGTACTTC.

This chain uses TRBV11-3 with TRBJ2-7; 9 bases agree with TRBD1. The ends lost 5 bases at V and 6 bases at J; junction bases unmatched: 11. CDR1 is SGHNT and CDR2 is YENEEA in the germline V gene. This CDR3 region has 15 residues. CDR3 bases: TGTGCCAGCAGCCACCCAGGCCGGGACAGGGCCGAGCAGTACTTC. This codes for CASSHPGRDRAEQYF.

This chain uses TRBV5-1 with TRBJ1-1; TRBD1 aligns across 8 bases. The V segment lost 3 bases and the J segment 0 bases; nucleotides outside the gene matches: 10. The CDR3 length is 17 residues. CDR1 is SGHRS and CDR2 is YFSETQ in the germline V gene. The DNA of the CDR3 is TGCGCCAGCAGCTCCGGACAGGGAAGGAGCCTGAACACTGAAGCTTTCTTT. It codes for CASSSGQGRSLNTEAFF. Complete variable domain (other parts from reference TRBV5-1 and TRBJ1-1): KAGVTQTPRYLIKTRGQQVTLSCSPISGHRSVSWYQQTPGQGLQFLFEYFSETQRNKGNFPGRFSGRQFSNSRSEMNVSTLELGDSALYLCASSSGQGRSLNTEAFFGQGTRLTVV.

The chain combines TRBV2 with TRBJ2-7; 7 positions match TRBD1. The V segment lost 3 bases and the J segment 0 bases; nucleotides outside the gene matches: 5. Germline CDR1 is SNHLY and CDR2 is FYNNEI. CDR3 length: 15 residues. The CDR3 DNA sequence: TGTGCCAGCAGTGAGGACAGGTCCACCTCCTACGAGCAGTACTTC. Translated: CASSEDRSTSYEQYF.

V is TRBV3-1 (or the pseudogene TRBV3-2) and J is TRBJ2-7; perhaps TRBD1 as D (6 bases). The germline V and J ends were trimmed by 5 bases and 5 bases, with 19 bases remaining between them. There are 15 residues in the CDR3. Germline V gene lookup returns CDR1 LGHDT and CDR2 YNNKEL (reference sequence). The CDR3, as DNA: TGTGCCAGCAGCGAATCGGGTGAGGGGGTACACGAGCAGTACTTC. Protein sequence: CASSESGEGVHEQYF.

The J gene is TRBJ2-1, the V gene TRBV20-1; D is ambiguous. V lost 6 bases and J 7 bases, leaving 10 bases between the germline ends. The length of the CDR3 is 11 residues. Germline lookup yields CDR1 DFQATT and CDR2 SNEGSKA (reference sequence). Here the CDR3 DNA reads TGCAGTGCAGAAGCTGTGAATGAGCAGTTCTTC. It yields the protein CSAEAVNEQFF.

The CDR3 loop reads CASSLEGHMNTEAFF. Here the CDR3 DNA reads TGCGCCAGCAGCTTGGAGGGACACATGAACACTGAAGCTTTCTTT. This chain uses TRBV5-1 with TRBJ1-1, with D tentatively TRBD1 (6 bases). Germline V gives CDR1 SGHRS, CDR2 YFSETQ. V gave up 0 bases and J gave up 0 bases, with 9 bases separating them. The CDR3 has 15 amino acids.

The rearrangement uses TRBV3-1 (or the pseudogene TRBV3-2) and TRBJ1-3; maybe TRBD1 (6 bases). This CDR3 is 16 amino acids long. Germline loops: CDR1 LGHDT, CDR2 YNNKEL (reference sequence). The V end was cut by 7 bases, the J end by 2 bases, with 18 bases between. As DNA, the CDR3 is TGTGCCAGCACCCCCCCAGGGGATTGGGCTGGAAACACCATATATTTT. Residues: CASTPPGDWAGNTIYF.

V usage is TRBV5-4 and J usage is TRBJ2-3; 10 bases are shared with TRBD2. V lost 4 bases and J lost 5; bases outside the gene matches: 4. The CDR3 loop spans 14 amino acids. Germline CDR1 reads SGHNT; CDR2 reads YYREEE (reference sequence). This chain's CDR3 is CASSLRLAGDTQYF. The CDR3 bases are TGTGCCAGCAGCCTAAGACTAGCGGGAGATACGCAGTATTTT. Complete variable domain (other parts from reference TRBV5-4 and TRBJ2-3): ETGVTQSPTHLIKTRGQQVTLRCSSQSGHNTVSWYQQALGQGPQFIFQYYREEENGRGNFPPRFSGLQFPNYSSELNVNALELDDSALYLCASSLRLAGDTQYFGPGTRLTVL.

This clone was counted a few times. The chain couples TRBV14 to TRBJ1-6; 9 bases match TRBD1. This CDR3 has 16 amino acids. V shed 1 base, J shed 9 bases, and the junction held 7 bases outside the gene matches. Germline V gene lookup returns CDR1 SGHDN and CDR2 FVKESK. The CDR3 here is CASSQATGTGSSPLHF. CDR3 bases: TGTGCCAGCAGCCAAGCTACCGGGACAGGGAGTTCACCCCTCCACTTT. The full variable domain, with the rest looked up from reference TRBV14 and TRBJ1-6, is EAGVTQFPSHSVIEKGQTVTLRCDPISGHDNLYWYRRVMGKEIKFLLHFVKESKQDESGMPNNRFLAERTGGTYSTLKVQPAELEDSGVYFCASSQATGTGSSPLHFGNGTRLTVT.

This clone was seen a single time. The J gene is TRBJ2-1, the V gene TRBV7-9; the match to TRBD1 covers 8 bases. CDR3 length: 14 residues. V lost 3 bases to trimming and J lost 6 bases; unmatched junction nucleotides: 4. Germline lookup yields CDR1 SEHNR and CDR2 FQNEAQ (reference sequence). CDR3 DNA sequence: TGTGCCAGCAGCTTTGACAGGGGAGGCAATGAGCAGTTCTTC. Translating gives CASSFDRGGNEQFF.

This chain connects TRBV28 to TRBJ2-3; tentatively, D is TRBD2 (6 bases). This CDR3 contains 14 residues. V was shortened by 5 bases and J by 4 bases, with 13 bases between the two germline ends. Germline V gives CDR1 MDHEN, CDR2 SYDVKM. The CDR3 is CASSRLVGPDTQYF. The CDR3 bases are TGTGCCAGCAGTAGACTAGTCGGGCCAGATACGCAGTATTTT.

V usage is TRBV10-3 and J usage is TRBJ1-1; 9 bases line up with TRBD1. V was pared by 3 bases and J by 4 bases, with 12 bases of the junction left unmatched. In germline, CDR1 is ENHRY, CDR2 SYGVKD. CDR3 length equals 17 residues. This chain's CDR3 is CAISETGQGRVGTEAFF. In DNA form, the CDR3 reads TGTGCCATCAGTGAAACTGGACAGGGGCGAGTAGGCACTGAAGCTTTCTTT.

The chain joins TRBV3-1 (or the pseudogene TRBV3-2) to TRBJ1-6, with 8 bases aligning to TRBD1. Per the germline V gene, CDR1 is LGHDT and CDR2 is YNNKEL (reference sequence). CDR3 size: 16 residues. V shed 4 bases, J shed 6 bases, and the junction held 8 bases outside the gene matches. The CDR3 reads CASSLRGRGLNSPLHF. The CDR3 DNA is TGTGCCAGCAGCCTACGGGGCAGGGGGCTTAATTCACCCCTCCACTTT.

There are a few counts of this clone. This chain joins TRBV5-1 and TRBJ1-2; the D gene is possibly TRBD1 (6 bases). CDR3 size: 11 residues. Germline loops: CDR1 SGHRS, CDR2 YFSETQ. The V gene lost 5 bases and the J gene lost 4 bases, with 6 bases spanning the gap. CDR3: CASRDSYGYTF. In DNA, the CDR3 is TGCGCCAGCAGGGACAGCTATGGCTACACCTTC.

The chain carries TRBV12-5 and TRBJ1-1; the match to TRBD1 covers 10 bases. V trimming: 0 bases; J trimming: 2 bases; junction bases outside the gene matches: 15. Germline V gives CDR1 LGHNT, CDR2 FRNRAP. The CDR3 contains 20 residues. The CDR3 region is CASGLVTVRDRGLFNTEAFF. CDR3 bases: TGTGCTAGTGGTTTGGTGACGGTCCGGGACAGGGGATTGTTTAACACTGAAGCTTTCTTT. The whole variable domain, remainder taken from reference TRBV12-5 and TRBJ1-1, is DARVTQTPRHKVTEMGQEVTMRCQPILGHNTVFWYRQTMMQGLELLAYFRNRAPLDDSGMPKDRFSAEMPDATLATLKIQPSEPRDSAVYFCASGLVTVRDRGLFNTEAFFGQGTRLTVV.

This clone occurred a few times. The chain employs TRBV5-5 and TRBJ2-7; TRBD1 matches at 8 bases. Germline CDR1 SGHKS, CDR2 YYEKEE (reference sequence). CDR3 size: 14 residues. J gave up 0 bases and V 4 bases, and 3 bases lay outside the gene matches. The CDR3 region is CASSPTGASYEQYF. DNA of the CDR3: TGTGCCAGCAGCCCGACAGGGGCCTCCTACGAGCAGTACTTC.

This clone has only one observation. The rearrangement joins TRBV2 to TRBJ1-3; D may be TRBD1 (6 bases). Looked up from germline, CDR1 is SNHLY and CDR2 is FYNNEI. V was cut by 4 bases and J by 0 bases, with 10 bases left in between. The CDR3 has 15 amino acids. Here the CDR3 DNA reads TGTGCCAGCAGTGCTGTAGGGGGCTCTGGAAACACCATATATTTT. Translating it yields CASSAVGGSGNTIYF.

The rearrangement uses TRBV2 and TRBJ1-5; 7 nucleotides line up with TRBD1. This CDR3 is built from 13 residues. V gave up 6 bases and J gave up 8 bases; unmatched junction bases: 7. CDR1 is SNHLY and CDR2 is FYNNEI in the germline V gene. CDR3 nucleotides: TGTGCCAGCAGACAGGGGCTGGGGGAGCCCCAGCATTTT. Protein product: CASRQGLGEPQHF.

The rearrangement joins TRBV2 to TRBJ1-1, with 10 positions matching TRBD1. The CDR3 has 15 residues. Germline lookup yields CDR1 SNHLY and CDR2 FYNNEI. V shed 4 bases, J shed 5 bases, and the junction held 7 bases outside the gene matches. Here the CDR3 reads CASSARQGAQTEAFF. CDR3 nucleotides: TGTGCCAGCAGTGCTCGACAGGGGGCGCAGACTGAAGCTTTCTTT.